What follows is one T cell receptor beta chain and its context. Its matching antigen is unknown. The record originates from a study of CXCR3-negative and CXCR3-positive naive CD8 T cells. Overall study results and limits: Similar TRBV-TRBJ usage was seen in naive cells (both CXCR3-negative and CXCR3-positive), but memory cells differed.

Sorts performed in triplicate captured 250,000 to 350,000 cells each from every CD8+ T cell subset. The CDR3 runs 13 residues. The germline CDR1 and CDR2 sequences are DFQATT and SNEGSKA (reference sequence). The authors prepared UMI-labeled TRB cDNA libraries by 5' RACE. TCRdb reanalyzed the 5' RACE reads and collapses them to one entry per CDR3 protein, without DNA. Its table lists under 8,000 distinct CDR3 sequences. The TCR was taken from a human donor in good health. Some clones in this sample may be carry-over from other donors' samples. Sequenced sample: naive CXCR3- CD8+ T cells from blood. Subset: CD45RO-CCR7+CD27+CD95- naive CD8+ T cells lacking CXCR3 (TNR3-). The chain carries TRBV20-1 and TRBJ2-1. CDR3 in amino acids: CSATLEYGNEQFF.